Shown below are 17 T cell receptor beta chains from a single sample sequenced in a study of tumor-infiltrating lymphocytes in primary liver carcinoma. They got blood RNA out of unsorted whole blood and also pulled out germline DNA. Starting material of approximately 500 ng total RNA yielded TCR beta cDNA via a constant-region primer. For TCR beta, libraries were produced by three nested multiplex PCR rounds using slightly modified ARM-PCR. TRBV1-TRBV30 forward primers paired with a C-beta reverse primer were used in the first two PCR rounds, which ran roughly 9 cycles each. TCRdb reanalysed the multiplex PCR reads using MiXCR and keeps one entry per CDR3 protein. The table includes 300,000 to 350,000 distinct CDR3 sequences, around three fifths detected once. Sequencing input: peripheral blood. The receptors here all came from a young woman with primary liver carcinoma and hepatitis B virus infection.

This clonotype was found a few times. The chain carries TRBV11-2 and TRBJ2-1; D possibly corresponds to TRBD2 (6 bases). CDR1 SGHAT and CDR2 FQNNGV come from the germline V gene. This CDR3 contains 12 residues. Trimming pared 4 bases from V and 15 bases from J, leaving 16 bases between. The CDR3 reads CASSSIPGLRFF. CDR3 sequence (DNA): TGTGCCAGCAGCTCCATACCAGGACTACGGTTCTTC.

As to this clonotype: This sequence may be a read error, since a much larger clone differs from it by one base. This chain uses TRBV6-5 with TRBJ2-7; 8 bases fit TRBD2. Looked up from germline, CDR1 is MNHEY and CDR2 is SVGAGI. This CDR3 comprises 15 residues. DNA for the CDR3: TGTGCCAGCAGTTACGGGCGGGAGGCCTCCTACGAGCGGTACTTC. Protein product: CASSYGREASYERYF.

This clonotype was counted between two and nine times. V usage is TRBV5-4 and J usage is TRBJ2-3; perhaps TRBD2 as D (6 bases). This CDR3 region has 15 residues. The germline V and J ends were trimmed by 2 bases and 3 bases, with 13 bases remaining between them. The germline V gene has CDR1 SGHNT and CDR2 YYREEE (reference sequence). CDR3 bases: TGTGCCAGCAGCTTCCGGGGAGGAGGGACAGATACGCAGTATTTT. Translation: CASSFRGGGTDTQYF.

This clonotype showed up just a few times. The chain employs TRBV4-2 and TRBJ2-2; weak D call: TRBD1 (6 bases). V shed 3 bases and J shed 5 bases, with 10 bases lying between them. This CDR3 is 14 amino acids long. CDR1 LGHNA and CDR2 YNFKEQ come from the germline V gene. This CDR3 is CASSHEGQTGELFF. DNA for the CDR3: TGTGCCAGCAGCCATGAGGGACAAACCGGGGAGCTGTTTTTT.

This clonotype was seen many times. The J gene is TRBJ2-5, the V gene TRBV29-1, with unresolved D. The V gene's germline CDR1 is SQVTM and CDR2 ANQGSEA. CDR3 length: 11 residues. Deletions cut 7 bases from V and 2 bases from J, with 8 bases between. CDR3 residues: CSGSEQETQYF. The CDR3 DNA reads as TGCAGCGGGTCTGAACAAGAGACCCAGTACTTC.

The rearrangement links TRBV4-2 to TRBJ2-7, with 8 bases aligning to TRBD2. This CDR3 contains 19 residues. J lost 0 bases, V lost 0 bases, and 13 bases had no gene match. Germline V gene data show CDR1 as LGHNA and CDR2 as YNFKEQ. The CDR3 sequence: CASSQDYASGSRYSYEQYF. The CDR3 DNA sequence: TGTGCCAGCAGCCAAGATTACGCTAGCGGGTCCCGCTACTCCTACGAGCAGTACTTC.

This rearrangement joins TRBV28 to TRBJ2-7, with 7 bases lining up with TRBD1. CDR1 is MDHEN, CDR2 SYDVKM, per germline. CDR3 length: 16 amino acids. V shed 8 bases, J shed 5 bases, and the junction held 18 bases outside the gene matches. As DNA, the CDR3 is TGTGCCAGCCGAGGTCACGGGGAGACAGGGATCGACGAGCAGTACTTC. Protein sequence: CASRGHGETGIDEQYF. The entire variable domain, with the rest obtained from reference TRBV28 and TRBJ2-7, is as follows: DVKVTQSSRYLVKRTGEKVFLECVQDMDHENMFWYRQDPGLGLRLIYFSYDVKMKEKGDIPEGYSVSREKKERFSLILESASTNQTSMYLCASRGHGETGIDEQYFGPGTRLTVT.

The table lists this clonotype with a count of one. The CDR3 bases are TGTGCCTGGAGCTTCGGCCAGGGGGTAACCAATGAGCAGTTCTTC. Its translation: CAWSFGQGVTNEQFF. The V and J genes are TRBV30 and TRBJ2-1; 7 nucleotides match TRBD1. The CDR3 is made up of 15 amino acids. The germline V gene has CDR1 GTSNPN and CDR2 SVGIG (reference sequence). V trimming: 3 bases; J trimming: 6 bases; junction bases outside the gene matches: 11.

As to this clonotype: At one end, the junction sequence differs from germline, possibly due to a read error. The chain is built from TRBV6-5 and TRBJ2-5; 13 bases match TRBD2. Germline CDR1 reads MNHEY; CDR2 reads SVGAGI. The CDR3 extends over 20 amino acids. The CDR3 bases are TGTGTCAGCTTCGGACTCCCACTCTCACTAGCGGGAGGGATACAAGAGACCCAGTACTTC. Translated, it gives CVSFGLPLSLAGGIQETQYF.

This clonotype was recorded many times. The chain has TRBV4-1 and TRBJ1-5, with 12 bases aligning to TRBD1. Germline V gene data show CDR1 as MGHRA and CDR2 as YSYEKL. This CDR3 contains 17 residues. With 4 bases clipped from V and 1 base from J, the junction kept 5 bases outside the gene matches. The CDR3 protein is CASSPGTGGLSNQPQHF. CDR3 DNA sequence: TGCGCCAGCAGCCCCGGGACAGGGGGCTTGAGCAATCAGCCCCAGCATTTT.

As regards this clonotype: A much larger clone lies a single base off, so this may be a read error. The rearrangement joins TRBV12-3 or TRBV12-4 to TRBJ1-1; D unclear. This CDR3 spans 13 amino acids. Trimming stripped 6 bases from V and 7 bases from J, with 15 bases between. The DNA of the CDR3 is TGTGCCAGCAGCGGGGTGACGATGCGTGAAGCTTTCTTT. Its translation: CASSGVTMREAFF.

This clonotype has only a few counts. This chain uses TRBV12-5 with TRBJ1-1; maybe TRBD1 (5 bases). The CDR3 length is 15 residues. V gave up 3 bases and J gave up 1 base, with 12 bases separating them. CDR1 LGHNT and CDR2 FRNRAP come from the germline V gene. CDR3 in DNA: TGTGCTAGTGGTTTCGGGACTGCTCCGAACACTGAAGCTTTCTTT. Protein: CASGFGTAPNTEAFF.

For this clonotype: A much larger clone differs from this one at a single base, so this may be a read error. This chain links TRBV12-3 or TRBV12-4 with TRBJ2-1, with D tentatively TRBD2 (6 bases). This CDR3 region has 14 residues. The CDR3 DNA reads as TGTGCCAGCTGTTTAATCGGGAGACACAATGAGCAGTTCTTC. Residues: CASCLIGRHNEQFF.

In this sample, this clonotype turned up once. Compared with germline, one end of the junction differs, possibly owing to a read error. This chain joins TRBV13 and TRBJ1-6; D gene uncertain. CDR3 size: 13 residues. Germline V gene lookup returns CDR1 PRHDT and CDR2 FYEKMQ (reference sequence). The CDR3 here is CASSFGSFSPLQF. DNA of the CDR3: TGTGCCAGCAGCTTCGGAAGTTTCTCACCCCTCCAATTT.

This sequence joins TRBV10-3 and TRBJ2-1; TRBD2 matches at 14 bases. The CDR3 contains 16 residues. Germline loops: CDR1 ENHRY, CDR2 SYGVKD. V shed 3 bases and J 6 bases; nucleotides not matched to a gene: 4. The CDR3 DNA reads TGTGCCATCAGTGACGTAGGACTAGCGGGAGGCAATGAGCAGTTCTTC. Encoded protein: CAISDVGLAGGNEQFF.

This clonotype was counted only a few times. V gene TRBV12-5 combines with J gene TRBJ2-3; D is possibly TRBD1 (5 bases). This CDR3 region has 14 residues. Trimming removed 5 bases at V and 5 bases at J, with 14 bases between. The V gene's germline CDR1 is LGHNT and CDR2 FRNRAP. CDR3 amino acids: CASGRPSDRDTQYF. The CDR3 nucleotides read TGTGCTAGTGGTCGTCCCTCAGACAGAGATACGCAGTATTTT.

Turning to this clonotype: A junction boundary mismatches the germline segment, possibly from a read error. The V call is TRBV4-1, the J call TRBJ1-5, with D possibly matching TRBD1 (6 bases). Germline loops: CDR1 MGHRA, CDR2 YSYEKL. This CDR3 spans 16 amino acids. The CDR3 region is CASSQSPQGRSQPQHF. CDR3 nucleotide sequence: TGCGCCAGCAGCCAAAGCCCACAGGGCCGCAGTCAGCCCCAGCACTTT.